The sequence of this TCR beta chain was determined in a study of regulatory T cells in long-lasting Graves disease. CDR3 regions were amplified by Arm-PCR using iRepertoire HTBI primers to build TCR beta libraries. TCRdb passed the multiplex PCR reads through MiXCR, listing each CDR3 protein once. The repertoire holds a few hundred thousand distinct CDR3 sequences, with about 18% as singletons. The CDR3 is made up of 14 amino acids. Between the trimmed V and J ends, which lost 7 bases and 2 bases, there was a span of 12 bases. As for this clonotype: This sequence may be a read error, since a much larger clone differs from it by one base.

Described time point: newly diagnosed GD, antithyroid drugs for less than 3 months. The TCR library used RNA extracted from PBMCs. These records were also assigned to another study, of T cells in Graves' hyperthyroidism and ophthalmopathy. That source notes: Expanded thyroid clonotypes (above 0.001) were mostly also found in blood.

This chain joins TRBV12-3 or TRBV12-4 and TRBJ1-3; TRBD1 might be the D (5 bases). The sequenced sample was peripheral blood mononuclear cells (PBMCs), obtained at new diagnosis, from a patient treated with antithyroid drugs. The clonotype originates from a woman aged 25 to 45 with Graves disease. CDR3 in amino acids: CASIVREPGNTIYF. In DNA form, the CDR3 reads TGTGCCAGCATCGTCAGGGAACCTGGAAACACCATATATTTT.